This record covers a single T cell receptor (beta chain). The CDR3 sequence is 15 residues long. Between the trimmed V and J ends, which lost 4 bases and 6 bases, there was a span of 19 bases. Germline V CDR1 and CDR2: SGHTA, FQGTGA. The entry originates in a study of blood T cell repertoires in COVID-19. Background on the study: Samples came from the United States, Italy and Spain, spanning acute and convalescent COVID-19. In each case, the material was cDNA or gDNA derived from T cells, B-cell-depleted T cells, or PBMCs.

As originally analysed: It was from reference gene primer amplification that nucleated cell counts were estimated. TCRdb's copy holds only in-frame clones and misses some; the assay was immunoSEQ multiplex PCR. Clone size and the V and J calls come from that table; the DNA yielded D and trimming. The sample lists 110,000 or so clones, 81% occurring once. Sequencing input: peripheral blood. The V and J genes are TRBV7-3 and TRBJ2-7; D may be TRBD2 (5 bases). This clonotype originated in a man aged 80 or over with acute or convalescent COVID-19. The CDR3: CASSSTIGPAGEQYF. The CDR3 nucleotides read TGTGCCAGCAGCTCCACCATTGGGCCGGCGGGCGAGCAGTACTTC.